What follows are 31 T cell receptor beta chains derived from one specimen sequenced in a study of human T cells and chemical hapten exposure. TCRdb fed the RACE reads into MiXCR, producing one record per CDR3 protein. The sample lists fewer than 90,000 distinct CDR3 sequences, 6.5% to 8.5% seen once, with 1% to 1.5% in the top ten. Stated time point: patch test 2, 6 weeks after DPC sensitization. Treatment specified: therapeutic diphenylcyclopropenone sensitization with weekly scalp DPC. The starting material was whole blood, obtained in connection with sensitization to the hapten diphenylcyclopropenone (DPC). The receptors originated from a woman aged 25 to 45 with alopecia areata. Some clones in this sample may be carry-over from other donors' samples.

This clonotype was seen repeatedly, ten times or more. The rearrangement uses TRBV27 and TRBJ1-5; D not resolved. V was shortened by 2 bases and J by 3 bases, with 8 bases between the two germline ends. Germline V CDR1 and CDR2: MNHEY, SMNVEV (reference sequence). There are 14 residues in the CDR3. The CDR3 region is CASSLGPANQPQHF. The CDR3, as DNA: TGTGCCAGCAGTTTAGGACCAGCCAATCAGCCCCAGCATTTT.

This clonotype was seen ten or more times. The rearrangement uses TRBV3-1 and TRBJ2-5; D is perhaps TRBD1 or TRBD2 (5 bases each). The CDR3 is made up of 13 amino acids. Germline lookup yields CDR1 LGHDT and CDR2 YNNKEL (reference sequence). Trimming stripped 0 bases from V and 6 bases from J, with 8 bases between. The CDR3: CASSQDVGQTQYF. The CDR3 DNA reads TGTGCCAGCAGCCAAGACGTGGGACAGACCCAGTACTTC.

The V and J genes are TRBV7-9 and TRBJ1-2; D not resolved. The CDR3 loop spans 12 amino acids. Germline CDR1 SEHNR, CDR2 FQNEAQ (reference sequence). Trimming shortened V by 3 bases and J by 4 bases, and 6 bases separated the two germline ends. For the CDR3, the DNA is TGTGCCAGCAGCTTCGAAGGCTATGGCTACACCTTC. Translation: CASSFEGYGYTF.

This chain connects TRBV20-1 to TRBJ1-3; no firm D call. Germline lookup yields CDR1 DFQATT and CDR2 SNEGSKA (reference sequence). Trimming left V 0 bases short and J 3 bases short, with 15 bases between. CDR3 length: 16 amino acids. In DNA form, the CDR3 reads TGCAGTGCTAGAGACGGTTTGGGGTTCTATGGAAACACCATATATTTT. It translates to CSARDGLGFYGNTIYF.

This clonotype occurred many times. Written as DNA, the CDR3 is TGTGCCAGCAGCCAGCTCCTTCCGGGACAGGGGGCGGGAAGGCAGTACTTC. It codes for CASSQLLPGQGAGRQYF. The V gene is TRBV7-9, the J gene TRBJ2-7, with 12 bases identical to TRBD1. The V and J ends lost 5 bases and 9 bases, in that order; junction bases with no gene match: 17. There are 17 residues in the CDR3. Germline V CDR1 and CDR2: SEHNR, FQNEAQ (reference sequence).

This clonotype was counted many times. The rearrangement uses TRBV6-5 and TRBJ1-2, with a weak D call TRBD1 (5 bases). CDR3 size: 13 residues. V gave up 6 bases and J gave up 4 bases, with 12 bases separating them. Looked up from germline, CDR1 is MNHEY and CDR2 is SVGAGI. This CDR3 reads CASSKDSRYGYTF. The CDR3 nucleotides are TGTGCCAGCAGCAAAGACAGTCGCTATGGCTACACCTTC.

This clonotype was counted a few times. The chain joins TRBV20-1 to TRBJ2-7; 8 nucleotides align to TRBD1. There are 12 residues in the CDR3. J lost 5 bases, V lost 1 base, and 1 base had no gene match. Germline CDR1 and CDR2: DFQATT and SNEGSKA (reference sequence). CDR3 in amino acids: CSARVTGDEQYF. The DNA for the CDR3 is TGCAGTGCTAGAGTGACAGGGGACGAGCAGTACTTC.

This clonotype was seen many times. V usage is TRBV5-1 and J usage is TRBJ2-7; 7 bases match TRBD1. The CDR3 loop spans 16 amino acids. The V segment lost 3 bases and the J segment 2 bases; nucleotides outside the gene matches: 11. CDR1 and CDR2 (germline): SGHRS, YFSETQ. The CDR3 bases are TGCGCCAGCAGCTCCGGACCGGGACAGTTGGCCTACGAGCAGTACTTC. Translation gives CASSSGPGQLAYEQYF.

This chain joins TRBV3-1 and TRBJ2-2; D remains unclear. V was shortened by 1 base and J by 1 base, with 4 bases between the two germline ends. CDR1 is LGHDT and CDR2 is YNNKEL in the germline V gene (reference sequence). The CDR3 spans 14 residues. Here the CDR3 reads CASSQGENTGELFF. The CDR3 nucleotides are TGTGCCAGCAGCCAAGGGGAGAACACCGGGGAGCTGTTTTTT.

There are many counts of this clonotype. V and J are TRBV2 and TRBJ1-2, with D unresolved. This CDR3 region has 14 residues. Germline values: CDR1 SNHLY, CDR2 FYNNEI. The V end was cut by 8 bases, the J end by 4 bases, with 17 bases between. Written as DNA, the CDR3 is TGTGCCAGCCGAGGGATTGGACTCGGCTATGGCTACACCTTC. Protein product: CASRGIGLGYGYTF.

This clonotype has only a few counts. The CDR3: CASSERTQGRGTDTQYF. The CDR3 nucleotides read TGTGCCAGCAGTGAAAGGACGCAGGGTCGGGGCACAGATACGCAGTATTTT. This chain connects TRBV2 to TRBJ2-3; maybe TRBD1 (5 bases). This CDR3 is 17 amino acids long. The V gene's germline CDR1 is SNHLY and CDR2 FYNNEI. V lost 2 bases and J lost 1, with 16 bases in between.

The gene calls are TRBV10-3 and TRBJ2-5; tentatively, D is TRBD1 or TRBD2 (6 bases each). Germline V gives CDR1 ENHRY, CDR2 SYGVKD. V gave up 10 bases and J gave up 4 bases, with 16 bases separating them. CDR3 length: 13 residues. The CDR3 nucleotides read TGTGCCACCCTTGCTGGGGGGCGAGAGACCCAGTACTTC. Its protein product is CATLAGGRETQYF.

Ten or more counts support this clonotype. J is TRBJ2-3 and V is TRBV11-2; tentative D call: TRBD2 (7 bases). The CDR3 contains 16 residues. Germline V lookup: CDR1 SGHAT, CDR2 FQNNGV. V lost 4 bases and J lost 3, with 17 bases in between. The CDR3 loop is CASSSAGGHFTDTQYF. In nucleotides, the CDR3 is TGTGCCAGCAGCTCCGCCGGGGGGCACTTTACAGATACGCAGTATTTT. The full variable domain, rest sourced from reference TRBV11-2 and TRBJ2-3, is EAGVAQSPRYKIIEKRQSVAFWCNPISGHATLYWYQQILGQGPKLLIQFQNNGVVDDSQLPKDRFSAERLKGVDSTLKIQPAKLEDSAVYLCASSSAGGHFTDTQYFGPGTRLTVL.

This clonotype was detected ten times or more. This CDR3 reads CASRPGTGASGELFF. In nucleotides, the CDR3 is TGTGCCAGCAGGCCCGGGACAGGGGCCTCCGGGGAGCTGTTTTTT. The chain carries TRBV12-3 or TRBV12-4 and TRBJ2-2, with 10 bases identical to TRBD1. The CDR3 has 15 amino acids. After removal of 6 bases from V and 6 bases from J, the junction contained 7 bases not matched to a gene.

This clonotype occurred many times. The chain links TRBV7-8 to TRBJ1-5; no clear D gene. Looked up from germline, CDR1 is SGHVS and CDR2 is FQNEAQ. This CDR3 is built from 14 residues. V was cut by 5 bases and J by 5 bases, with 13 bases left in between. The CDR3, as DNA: TGTGCCAGCAGCGGCACTCAGAGGGATCAGCCCCAGCATTTT. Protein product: CASSGTQRDQPQHF.

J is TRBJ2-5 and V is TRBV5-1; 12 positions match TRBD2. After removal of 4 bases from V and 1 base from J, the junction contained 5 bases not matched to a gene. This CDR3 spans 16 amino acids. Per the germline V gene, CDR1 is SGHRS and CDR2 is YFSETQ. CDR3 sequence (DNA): TGCGCCAGCAGCCTAGGACTAGCGGGGCGCCAAGAGACCCAGTACTTC. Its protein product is CASSLGLAGRQETQYF. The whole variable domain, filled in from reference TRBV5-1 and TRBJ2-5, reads KAGVTQTPRYLIKTRGQQVTLSCSPISGHRSVSWYQQTPGQGLQFLFEYFSETQRNKGNFPGRFSGRQFSNSRSEMNVSTLELGDSALYLCASSLGLAGRQETQYFGPGTRLLVL.

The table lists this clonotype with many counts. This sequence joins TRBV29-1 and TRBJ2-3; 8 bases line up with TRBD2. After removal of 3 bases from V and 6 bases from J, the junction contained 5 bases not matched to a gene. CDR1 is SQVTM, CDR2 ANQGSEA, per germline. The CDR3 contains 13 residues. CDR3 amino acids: CSVDSGGPDTQYF. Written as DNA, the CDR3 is TGCAGCGTTGACAGCGGGGGCCCGGATACGCAGTATTTT.

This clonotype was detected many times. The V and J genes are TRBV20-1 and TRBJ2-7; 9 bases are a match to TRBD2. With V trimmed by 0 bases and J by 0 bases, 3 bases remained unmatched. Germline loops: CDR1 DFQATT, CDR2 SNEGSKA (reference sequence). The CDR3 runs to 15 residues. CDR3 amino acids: CSARDAGGSSYEQYF. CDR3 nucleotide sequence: TGCAGTGCTAGAGATGCGGGGGGGAGCTCCTACGAGCAGTACTTC.

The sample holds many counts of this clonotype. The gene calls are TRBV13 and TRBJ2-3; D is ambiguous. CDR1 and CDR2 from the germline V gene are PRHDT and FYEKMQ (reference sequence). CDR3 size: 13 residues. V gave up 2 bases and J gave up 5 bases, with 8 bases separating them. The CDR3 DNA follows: TGTGCCAGCAGCTTAAAGTGGGGAGATACGCAGTATTTT. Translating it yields CASSLKWGDTQYF.

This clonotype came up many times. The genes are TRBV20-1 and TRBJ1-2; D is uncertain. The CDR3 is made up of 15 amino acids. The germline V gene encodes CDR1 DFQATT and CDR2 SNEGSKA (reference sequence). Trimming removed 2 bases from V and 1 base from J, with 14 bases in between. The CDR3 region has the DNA TGCAGTGCTAGATCGGCCCCTACGAGTAACTATGGCTACACCTTC. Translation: CSARSAPTSNYGYTF.

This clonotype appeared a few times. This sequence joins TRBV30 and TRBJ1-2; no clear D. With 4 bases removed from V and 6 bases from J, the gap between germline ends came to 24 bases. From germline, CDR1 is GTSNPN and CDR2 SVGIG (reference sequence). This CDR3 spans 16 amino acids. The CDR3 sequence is CAWIRIVQPKRNGYTF. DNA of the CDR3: TGTGCCTGGATCCGAATCGTCCAGCCCAAAAGGAATGGCTACACCTTC.

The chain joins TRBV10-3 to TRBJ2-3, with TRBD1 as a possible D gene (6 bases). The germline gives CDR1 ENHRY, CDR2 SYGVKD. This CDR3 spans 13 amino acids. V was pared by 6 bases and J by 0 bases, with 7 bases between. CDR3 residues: CAIRGGSTDTQYF. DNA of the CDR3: TGTGCCATCAGAGGGGGTAGCACAGATACGCAGTATTTT.

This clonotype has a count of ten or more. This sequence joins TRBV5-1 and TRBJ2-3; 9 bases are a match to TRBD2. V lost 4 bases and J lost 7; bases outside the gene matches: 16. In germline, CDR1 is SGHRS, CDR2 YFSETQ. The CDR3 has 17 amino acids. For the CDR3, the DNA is TGCGCCAGCAGCCCCAGCATTAGCGGGGGCAACATGAATACGCAGTATTTT. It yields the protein CASSPSISGGNMNTQYF.

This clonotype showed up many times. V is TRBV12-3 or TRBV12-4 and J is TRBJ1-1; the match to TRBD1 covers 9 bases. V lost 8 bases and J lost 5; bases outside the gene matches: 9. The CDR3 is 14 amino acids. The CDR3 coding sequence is TGTGCCAGCGCCAATACAGGGGGCCGAACTGAAGCTTTCTTT. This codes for CASANTGGRTEAFF.

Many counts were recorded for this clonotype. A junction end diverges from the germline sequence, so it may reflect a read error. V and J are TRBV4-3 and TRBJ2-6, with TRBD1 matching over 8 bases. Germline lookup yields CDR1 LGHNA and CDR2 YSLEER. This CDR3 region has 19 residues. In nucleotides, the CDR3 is TGTGCCAGCAGCCAAGTGGGCAGGGGGCGCGTATTAGGGGCCAACGTCCTGACTTTC. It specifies CASSQVGRGRVLGANVLTF.

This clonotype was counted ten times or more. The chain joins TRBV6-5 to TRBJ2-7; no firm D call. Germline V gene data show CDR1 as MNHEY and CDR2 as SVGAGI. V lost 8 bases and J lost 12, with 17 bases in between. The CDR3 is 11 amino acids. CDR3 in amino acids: CASARAGRLYF. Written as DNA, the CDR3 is TGTGCCAGCGCAAGGGCTGGACGACTGTACTTC.

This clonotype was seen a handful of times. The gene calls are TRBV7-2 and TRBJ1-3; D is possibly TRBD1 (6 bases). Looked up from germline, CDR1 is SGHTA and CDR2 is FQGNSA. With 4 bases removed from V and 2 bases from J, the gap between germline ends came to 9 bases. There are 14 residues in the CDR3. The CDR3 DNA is TGTGCCAGCAGCTCACGGACAGCTGGAAACACCATATATTTT. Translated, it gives CASSSRTAGNTIYF.

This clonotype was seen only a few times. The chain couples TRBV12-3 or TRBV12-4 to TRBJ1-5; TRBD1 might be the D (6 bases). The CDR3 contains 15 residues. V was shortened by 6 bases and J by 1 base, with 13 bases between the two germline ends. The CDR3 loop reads CASRLQGSSNQPQHF. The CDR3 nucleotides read TGTGCCAGCAGGCTACAGGGTTCGAGCAATCAGCCCCAGCATTTT.

In DNA, the CDR3 is TGTGCCAGCAGCCAAGATTTGACAGGGGTGCTTGGTGGCTACACCTTC. It translates to CASSQDLTGVLGGYTF. The chain employs TRBV3-1 and TRBJ1-2; 8 nucleotides agree with TRBD1. CDR1 and CDR2 (germline): LGHDT, YNNKEL (reference sequence). After removal of 0 bases from V and 7 bases from J, the junction contained 10 bases not matched to a gene. The CDR3 is made up of 16 amino acids.

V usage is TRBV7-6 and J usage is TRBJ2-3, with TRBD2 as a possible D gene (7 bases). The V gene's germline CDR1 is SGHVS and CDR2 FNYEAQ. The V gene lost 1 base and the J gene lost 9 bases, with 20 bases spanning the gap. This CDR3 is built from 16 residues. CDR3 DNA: TGTGCCAGCAGCTTAGAAGGCGGGGGCCCACCTAAAACGCAGTATTTT. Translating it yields CASSLEGGGPPKTQYF.

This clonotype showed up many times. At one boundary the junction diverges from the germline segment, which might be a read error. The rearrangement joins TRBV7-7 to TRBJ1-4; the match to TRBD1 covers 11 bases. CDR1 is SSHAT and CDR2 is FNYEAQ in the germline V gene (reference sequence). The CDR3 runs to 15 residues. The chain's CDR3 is CASSPGTGGDEKLFF. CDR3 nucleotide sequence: TGTGCTAGCAGCCCCGGGACAGGGGGTGATGAAAAACTGTTTTTT.